Detailed here is one TCR beta chain. Its specificity is not known. Sequencing libraries made from TCR beta cDNA carried unique molecular identifiers. From 1 to 10 million T cells, roughly 530,000 cDNA molecules were obtained. In TCRdb, the PCR reads were re-called with MiXCR into one record per CDR3 protein. This repertoire shows some 690,000 distinct CDR3 sequences, about 27% found once; its top ten account for approximately 0.55%. The data derive from a study of post-analysis software for immune sequencing data. Study in general: There were relapsing-remitting, secondary progressive and progressive-relapsing multiple sclerosis among the disease courses included. Study results and limitations: A handful of TRBV segments appeared more often in patients than in controls, and TRBV5-6, TRBV5-1 and TRBV20-1 were among these. For normalized Chao1 diversity, multiple sclerosis patients scored significantly lower than controls did. F measure grouped same-batch samples tightly together.

Germline CDR1 SGHRS, CDR2 YFSETQ. Trimming removed 7 bases from V and 1 base from J, with 11 bases in between. This CDR3 region has 14 residues. Material for sequencing was blood. The chain couples TRBV5-1 to TRBJ1-4; D is uncertain. The TCR was taken from a girl aged 10 to 17 with multiple sclerosis. CDR3 amino acids: CASGVTGTNEKLFF. CDR3 DNA sequence: TGCGCCAGCGGCGTGACGGGAACTAATGAAAAACTGTTTTTT.